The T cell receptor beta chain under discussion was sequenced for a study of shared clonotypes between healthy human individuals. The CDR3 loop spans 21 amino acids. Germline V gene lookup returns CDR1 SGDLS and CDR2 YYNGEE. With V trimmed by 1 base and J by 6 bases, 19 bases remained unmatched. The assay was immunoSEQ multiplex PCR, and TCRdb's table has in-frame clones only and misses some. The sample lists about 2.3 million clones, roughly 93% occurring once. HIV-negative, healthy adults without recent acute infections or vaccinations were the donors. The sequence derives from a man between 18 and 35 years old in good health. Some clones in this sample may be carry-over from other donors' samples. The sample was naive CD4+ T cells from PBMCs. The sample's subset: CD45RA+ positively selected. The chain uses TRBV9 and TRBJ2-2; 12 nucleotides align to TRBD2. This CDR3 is CASSVSGLAGGPAGGPGELFF. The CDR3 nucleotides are TGTGCCAGCAGCGTATCTGGCCTAGCGGGAGGGCCTGCCGGGGGTCCCGGGGAGCTGTTTTTT. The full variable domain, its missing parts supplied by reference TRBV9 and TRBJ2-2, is DSGVTQTPKHLITATGQRVTLRCSPRSGDLSVYWYQQSLDQGLQFLIQYYNGEERAKGNILERFSAQQFPDLHSELNLSSLELGDSALYFCASSVSGLAGGPAGGPGELFFGEGSRLTVL.